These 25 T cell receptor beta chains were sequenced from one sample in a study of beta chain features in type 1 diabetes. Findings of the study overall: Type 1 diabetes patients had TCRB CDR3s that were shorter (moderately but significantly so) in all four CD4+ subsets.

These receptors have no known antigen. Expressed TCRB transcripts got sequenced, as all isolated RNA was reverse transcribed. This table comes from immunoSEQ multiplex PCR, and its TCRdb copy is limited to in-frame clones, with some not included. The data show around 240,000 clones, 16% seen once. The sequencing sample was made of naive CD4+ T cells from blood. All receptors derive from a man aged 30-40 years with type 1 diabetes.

CDR3 DNA: TGTGCCAGCAGTGAATTTCAAGGGGGCGGGAATGAGCAGTTCTTC. Encoded protein: CASSEFQGGGNEQFF. The chain joins TRBV25-1 to TRBJ2-1; TRBD1 matches at 7 bases. This CDR3 is 15 amino acids long. After removal of 1 base from V and 7 bases from J, the junction contained 7 bases not matched to a gene. Germline values: CDR1 MGHDK, CDR2 SYGVNS. The variable domain in full, with the rest retrieved from reference TRBV25-1 and TRBJ2-1, is EADIYQTPRYLVIGTGKKITLECSQTMGHDKMYWYQQDPGMELHLIHYSYGVNSTEKGDLSSESTVSRIRTEHFPLTLESARPSHTSQYLCASSEFQGGGNEQFFGPGTRLTVL.

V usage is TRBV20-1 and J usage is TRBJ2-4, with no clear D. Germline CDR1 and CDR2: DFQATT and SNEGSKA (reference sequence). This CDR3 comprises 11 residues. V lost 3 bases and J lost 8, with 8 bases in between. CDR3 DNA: TGCAGTGCTAGGTACCTGTACATTCAGTACTTC. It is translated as CSARYLYIQYF.

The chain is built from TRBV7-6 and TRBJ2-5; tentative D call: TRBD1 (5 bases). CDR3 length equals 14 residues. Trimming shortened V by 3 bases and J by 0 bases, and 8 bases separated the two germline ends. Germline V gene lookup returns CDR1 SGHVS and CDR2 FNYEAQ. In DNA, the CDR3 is TGTGCCAGCAGCTTGGGGCCAAACCAAGAGACCCAGTACTTC. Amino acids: CASSLGPNQETQYF.

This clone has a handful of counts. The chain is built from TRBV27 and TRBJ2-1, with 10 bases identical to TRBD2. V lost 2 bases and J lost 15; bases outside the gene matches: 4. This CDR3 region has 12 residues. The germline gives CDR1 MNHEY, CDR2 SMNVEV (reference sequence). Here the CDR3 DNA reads TGTGCCAGCAGTTTAGGGACTAGCGTGTTGTTCTTC. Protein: CASSLGTSVLFF.

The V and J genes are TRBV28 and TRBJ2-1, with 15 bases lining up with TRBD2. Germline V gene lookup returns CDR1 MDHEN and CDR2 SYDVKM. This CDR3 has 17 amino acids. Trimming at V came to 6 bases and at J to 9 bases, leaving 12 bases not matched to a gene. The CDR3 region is CASREAGLAGGNREQFF. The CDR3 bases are TGTGCCAGCAGAGAAGCGGGACTAGCGGGAGGTAATCGTGAGCAGTTCTTC.

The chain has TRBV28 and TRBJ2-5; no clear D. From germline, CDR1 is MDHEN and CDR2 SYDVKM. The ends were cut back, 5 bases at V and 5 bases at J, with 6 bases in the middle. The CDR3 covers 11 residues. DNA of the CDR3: TGTGCCAGCAGTCTTAAGGAGACCCAGTACTTC. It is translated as CASSLKETQYF.

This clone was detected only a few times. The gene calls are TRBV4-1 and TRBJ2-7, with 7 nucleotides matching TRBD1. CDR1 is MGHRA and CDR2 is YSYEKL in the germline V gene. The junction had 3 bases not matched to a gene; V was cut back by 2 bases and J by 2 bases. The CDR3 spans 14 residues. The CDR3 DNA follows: TGCGCCAGCAGCCAACTGACAGGGACCTACGAGCAGTACTTC. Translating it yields CASSQLTGTYEQYF.

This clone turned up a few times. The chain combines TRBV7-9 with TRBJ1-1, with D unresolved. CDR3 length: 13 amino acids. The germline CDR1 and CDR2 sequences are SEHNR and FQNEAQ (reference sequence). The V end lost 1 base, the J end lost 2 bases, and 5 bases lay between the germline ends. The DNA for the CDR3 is TGTGCCAGCAGCTTAGACAGCAACACTGAAGCTTTCTTT. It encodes CASSLDSNTEAFF.

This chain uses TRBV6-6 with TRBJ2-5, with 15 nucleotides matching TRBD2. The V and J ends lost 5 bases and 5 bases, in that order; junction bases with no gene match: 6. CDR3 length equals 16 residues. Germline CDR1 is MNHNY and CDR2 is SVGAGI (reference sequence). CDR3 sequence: CASSNGLAGGRETQYF. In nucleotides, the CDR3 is TGTGCCAGCAGTAATGGACTAGCGGGAGGGCGGGAGACCCAGTACTTC.

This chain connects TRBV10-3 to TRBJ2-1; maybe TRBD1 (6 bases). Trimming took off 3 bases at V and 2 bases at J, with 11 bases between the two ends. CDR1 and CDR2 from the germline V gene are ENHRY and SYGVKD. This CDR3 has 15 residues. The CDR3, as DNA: TGTGCCATCAGTGATGGGGGCAGGGCCTACAATGAGCAGTTCTTC. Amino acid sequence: CAISDGGRAYNEQFF.

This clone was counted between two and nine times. The CDR3 DNA is TGTGCCAGCAGTGAGAGGTTTCGGCGGGAGGGAGATACGCAGTATTTT. Protein sequence: CASSERFRREGDTQYF. The J gene is TRBJ2-3, the V gene TRBV6-1, with 9 bases matching TRBD2. Trimming removed 3 bases from V and 5 bases from J; junction bases left unmatched: 9. The CDR3 spans 16 residues. In germline, CDR1 is MNHNS, CDR2 SASEGT.

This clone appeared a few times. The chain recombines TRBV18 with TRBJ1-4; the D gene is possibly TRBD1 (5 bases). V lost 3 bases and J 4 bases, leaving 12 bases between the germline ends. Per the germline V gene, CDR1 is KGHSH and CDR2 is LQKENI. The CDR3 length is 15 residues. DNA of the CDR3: TGTGCCAGCTCACCGAAACAGGAGTTTAATGAAAAACTGTTTTTT. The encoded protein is CASSPKQEFNEKLFF.

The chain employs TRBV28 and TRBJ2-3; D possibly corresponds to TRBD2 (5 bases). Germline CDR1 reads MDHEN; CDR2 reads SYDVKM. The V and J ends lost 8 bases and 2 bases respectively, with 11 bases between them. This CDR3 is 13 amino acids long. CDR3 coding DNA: TGTGCCAGCCACCCGGAGGACACAGATACGCAGTATTTT. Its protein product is CASHPEDTDTQYF.

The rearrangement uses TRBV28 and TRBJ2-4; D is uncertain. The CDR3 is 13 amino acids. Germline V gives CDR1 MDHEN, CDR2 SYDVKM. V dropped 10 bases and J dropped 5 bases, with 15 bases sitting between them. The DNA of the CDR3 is TGTGCCACCTGTAGGGTAGATGAAAACATTCAGTACTTC. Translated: CATCRVDENIQYF. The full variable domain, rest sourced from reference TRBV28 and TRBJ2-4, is DVKVTQSSRYLVKRTGEKVFLECVQDMDHENMFWYRQDPGLGLRLIYFSYDVKMKEKGDIPEGYSVSREKKERFSLILESASTNQTSMYLCATCRVDENIQYFGAGTRLSVL.

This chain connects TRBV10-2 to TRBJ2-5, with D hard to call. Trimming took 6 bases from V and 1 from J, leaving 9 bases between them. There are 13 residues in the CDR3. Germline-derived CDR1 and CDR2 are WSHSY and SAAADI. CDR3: CASSTDPQETQYF. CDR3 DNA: TGCGCCAGCAGCACGGACCCCCAAGAGACCCAGTACTTC.

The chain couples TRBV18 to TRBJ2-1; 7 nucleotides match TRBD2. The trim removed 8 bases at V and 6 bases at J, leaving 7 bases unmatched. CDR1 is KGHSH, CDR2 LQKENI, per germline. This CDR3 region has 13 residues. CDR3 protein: CASTSAEVNEQFF. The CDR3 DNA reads TGTGCCAGCACTAGCGCTGAAGTCAATGAGCAGTTCTTC.

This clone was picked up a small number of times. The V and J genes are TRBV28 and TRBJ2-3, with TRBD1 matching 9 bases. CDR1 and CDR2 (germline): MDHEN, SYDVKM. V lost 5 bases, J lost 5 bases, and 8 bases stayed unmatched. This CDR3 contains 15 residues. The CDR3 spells CASSPRDRVQDTQYF. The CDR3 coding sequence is TGTGCCAGCAGTCCCCGGGACAGGGTCCAAGATACGCAGTATTTT.

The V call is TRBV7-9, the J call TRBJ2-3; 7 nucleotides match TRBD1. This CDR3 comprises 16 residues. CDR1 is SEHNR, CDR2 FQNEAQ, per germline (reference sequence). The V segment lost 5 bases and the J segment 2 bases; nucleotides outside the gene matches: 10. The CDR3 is CASSRTGTVTTDTQYF. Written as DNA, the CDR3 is TGTGCCAGCAGCCGAACCGGGACAGTTACCACAGATACGCAGTATTTT.

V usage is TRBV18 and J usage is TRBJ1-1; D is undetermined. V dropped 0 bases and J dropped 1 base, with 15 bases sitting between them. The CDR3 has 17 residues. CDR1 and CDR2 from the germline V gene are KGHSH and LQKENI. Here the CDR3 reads CASSPPNRGWGNTEAFF. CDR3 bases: TGTGCCAGCTCACCACCGAACCGAGGGTGGGGGAACACTGAAGCTTTCTTT.

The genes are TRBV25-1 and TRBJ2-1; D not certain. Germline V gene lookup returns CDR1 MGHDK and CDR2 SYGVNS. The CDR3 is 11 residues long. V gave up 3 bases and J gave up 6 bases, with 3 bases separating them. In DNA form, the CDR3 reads TGTGCCAGCAGTGAGGTCAATGAGCAGTTCTTC. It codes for CASSEVNEQFF.

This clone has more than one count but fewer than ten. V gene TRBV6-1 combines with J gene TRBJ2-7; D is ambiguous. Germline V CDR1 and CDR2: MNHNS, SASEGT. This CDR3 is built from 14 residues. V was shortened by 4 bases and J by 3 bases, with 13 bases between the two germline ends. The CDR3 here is CASSASLGIYEQYF. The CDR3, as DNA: TGTGCCAGCAGTGCAAGCCTAGGGATCTACGAGCAGTACTTC.

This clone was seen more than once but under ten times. The chain's CDR3 is CASRPEETQYF. For the CDR3, the DNA is TGCGCCAGCAGGCCGGAAGAGACCCAGTACTTC. The chain has TRBV5-1 and TRBJ2-5; no clear D gene. Germline CDR1 reads SGHRS; CDR2 reads YFSETQ. V was shortened by 5 bases and J by 3 bases, with 5 bases between the two germline ends. This CDR3 has 11 residues.

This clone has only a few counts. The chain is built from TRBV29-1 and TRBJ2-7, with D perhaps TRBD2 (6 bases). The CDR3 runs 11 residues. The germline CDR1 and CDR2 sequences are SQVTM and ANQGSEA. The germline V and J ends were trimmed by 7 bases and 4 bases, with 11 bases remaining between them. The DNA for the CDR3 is TGCAGCGCTTCTGGGGGGTACGAGCAGTACTTC. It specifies CSASGGYEQYF.

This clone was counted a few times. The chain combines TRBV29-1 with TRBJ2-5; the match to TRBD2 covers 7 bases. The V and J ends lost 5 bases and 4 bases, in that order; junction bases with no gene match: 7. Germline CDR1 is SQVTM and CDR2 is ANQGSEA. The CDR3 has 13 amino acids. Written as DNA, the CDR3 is TGCAGCGTTCCCGGGATAGCGGGAGAGACCCAGTACTTC. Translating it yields CSVPGIAGETQYF.

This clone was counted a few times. The DNA for the CDR3 is TGTGCCAGCAGCGAGACCCTGGCCTCCTACAATGAGCAGTTCTTC. Translation: CASSETLASYNEQFF. The rearrangement uses TRBV11-2 and TRBJ2-1; D gene unclear. The CDR3 runs 15 residues. Trimming took 5 bases from V and 0 from J, leaving 11 bases between them. CDR1 and CDR2 from the germline V gene are SGHAT and FQNNGV. Full variable domain (outside the CDR3, taken from reference TRBV11-2 and TRBJ2-1): EAGVAQSPRYKIIEKRQSVAFWCNPISGHATLYWYQQILGQGPKLLIQFQNNGVVDDSQLPKDRFSAERLKGVDSTLKIQPAKLEDSAVYLCASSETLASYNEQFFGPGTRLTVL.